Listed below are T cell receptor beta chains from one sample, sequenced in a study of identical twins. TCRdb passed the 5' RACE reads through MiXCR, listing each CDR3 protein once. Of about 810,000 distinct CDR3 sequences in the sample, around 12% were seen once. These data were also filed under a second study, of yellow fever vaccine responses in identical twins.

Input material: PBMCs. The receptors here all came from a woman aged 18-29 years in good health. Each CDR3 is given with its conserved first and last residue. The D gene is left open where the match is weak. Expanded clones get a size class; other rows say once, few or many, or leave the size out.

TGTGCCAGCAGTGCCAGGAGCACAATCACAGATACGCAGTATTTT	CASSARSTITDTQYF	TRBV6-1	TRBJ2-3	few	NA
TGCGCCAGCATAGGAGAATCCTACGAGCAGTACTTC	CASIGESYEQYF	TRBV10-2	TRBJ2-7	NA	NA
TGCAGTGCTAGGGGGACTAACCAGTTCTTC	CSARGTNQFF	TRBV20-1	TRBJ2-1	many	TRBD2
TGTGCCATCAGTACCGGGATGATTAATTCACCCCTCCACTTT	CAISTGMINSPLHF	TRBV10-3	TRBJ1-6	many	NA
TGCGCCAGCAGCCCGAGACCGGGGGGCACAGATACGCAGTATTTT	CASSPRPGGTDTQYF	TRBV5-1	TRBJ2-3	few	NA
TGTGCCAGCAGCTTAGCAATTCGGAAAAACCAAGAGACCCAGTACTTC	CASSLAIRKNQETQYF	TRBV7-9	TRBJ2-5	NA	NA
TGCGCCAGCAGCTTGAATTCCGCAACTAATGAAAAACTGTTTTTT	CASSLNSATNEKLFF	TRBV5-1	TRBJ1-4	many	NA
TGTGCCAGCAGCTTAAGACCAAGGACTAGCGGGAGTCCCAATGAGCAGTTCTTC	CASSLRPRTSGSPNEQFF	TRBV11-2	TRBJ2-1	NA	TRBD2
TGCAGTGCTAACTTTGCGATAGCTAACTATGGCTACACCTTC	CSANFAIANYGYTF	TRBV20-1	TRBJ1-2	few	NA
TGCGCCAGCAGCCCTCCGAACGGGTACGCGTCCTACACCTTC	CASSPPNGYASYTF	TRBV4-1	TRBJ1-2	few	NA
TGTGCCAGCAGTCCCTCGGGACAGGGGGACGCAGATACGCAGTATTTT	CASSPSGQGDADTQYF	TRBV28	TRBJ2-3	NA	TRBD1
TGTGCCAGCAGCTTAGGGGGACTAGCGGGAGTTGTTCTCACAGATACGCAGTATTTT	CASSLGGLAGVVLTDTQYF	TRBV7-8	TRBJ2-3	few	TRBD2
TGTGCCAGCAGCCCACGACTTTACAGGGAAAGAAGCGGCGAGCAGTACTTC	CASSPRLYRERSGEQYF	TRBV9	TRBJ2-7	NA	NA
TGCGCCAGCAGCCCCACCGAGCTGAACACCGGGGAGCTGTTTTTT	CASSPTELNTGELFF	TRBV5-1	TRBJ2-2	NA	NA
TGTGCCAGCGCCGGACTAGCGGGAGGTGCAGGGACGCAGTATTTT	CASAGLAGGAGTQYF	TRBV2	TRBJ2-3	NA	TRBD2
TGTGCCAGCAGTTTCCTACTAGCGGGGGGTAACAATGAGCAGTTCTTC	CASSFLLAGGNNEQFF	TRBV28	TRBJ2-1	NA	TRBD2
TGTGCCAGCAGTTATGGGACTAAGGGTTACAATGAGCAGTTCTTC	CASSYGTKGYNEQFF	TRBV27	TRBJ2-1	few	TRBD2
TGCAGCGTTGATAGGGATCGCTCCTACAATGAGCAGTTCTTC	CSVDRDRSYNEQFF	TRBV29-1	TRBJ2-1	NA	NA
TGTGCCAGCAGCCAAGAAGGTCGGGGTCACTACGAGCAGTACTTC	CASSQEGRGHYEQYF	TRBV3-1	TRBJ2-7	many	NA
TGCGCCAGCAGCTCCCGACAGGGGGAAACCTACGAGCAGTACTTC	CASSSRQGETYEQYF	TRBV5-1	TRBJ2-7	NA	TRBD1
TGTGCCACCAGTGATTTTTCGACTAGCGGGAGCGGTGAGCAGTTCTTC	CATSDFSTSGSGEQFF	TRBV24-1	TRBJ2-1	few	TRBD2
TGTGCCAGCAGTTTATGGGAGACAGGGGAAGCTTTCTTT	CASSLWETGEAFF	TRBV12-3/TRBV12-4	TRBJ1-1	NA	TRBD1